This T cell receptor (beta chain) appears in the sequencing data of a study of blood T cells in healthy people across ages. Germline V gene data show CDR1 as ENHRY and CDR2 as SYGVKD. The CDR3 has 15 amino acids. With V trimmed by 3 bases and J by 5 bases, 9 bases remained unmatched. A sample-barcoded 5' primer and a J-beta primer mix were used in a second PCR of roughly 7 to 11 cycles. TCRdb itself ran the 5' RACE reads through MiXCR, one entry per CDR3 protein. The sample holds 750,000 to 950,000 distinct CDR3 sequences, roughly 50% seen once. This clonotype was picked up many times. This chain links TRBV10-3 with TRBJ2-7, with 8 bases fitting TRBD1. The sample was blood. This clonotype originated in a man at least 80 years old in good health. The DNA of the CDR3 is TGTGCCATCAGTGACTATCGGACAGGGAAAGACGAGCAGTACTTC. Translation gives CAISDYRTGKDEQYF.